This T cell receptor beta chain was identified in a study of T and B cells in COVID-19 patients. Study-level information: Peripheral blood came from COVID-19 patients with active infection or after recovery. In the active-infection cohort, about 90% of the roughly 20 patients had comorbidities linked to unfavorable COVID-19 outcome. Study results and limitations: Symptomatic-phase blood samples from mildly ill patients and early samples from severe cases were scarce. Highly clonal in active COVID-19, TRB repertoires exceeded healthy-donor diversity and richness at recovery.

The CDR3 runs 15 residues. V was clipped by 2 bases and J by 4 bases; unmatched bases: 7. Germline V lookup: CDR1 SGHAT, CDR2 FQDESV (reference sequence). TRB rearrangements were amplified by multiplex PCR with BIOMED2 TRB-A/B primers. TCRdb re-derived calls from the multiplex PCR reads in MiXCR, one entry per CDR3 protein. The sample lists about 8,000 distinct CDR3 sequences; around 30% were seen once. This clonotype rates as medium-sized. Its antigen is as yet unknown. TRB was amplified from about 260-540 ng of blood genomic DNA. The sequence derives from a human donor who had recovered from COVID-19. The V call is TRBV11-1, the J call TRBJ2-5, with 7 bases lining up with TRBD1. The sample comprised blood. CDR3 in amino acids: CASSLRGGGRETQYF. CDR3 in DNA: TGTGCCAGCAGCTTAAGAGGGGGCGGTCGAGAGACCCAGTACTTC.